Presented here are 10 T cell receptor beta chains from one specimen sequenced in a study of shared T cell receptors in the human thymus (dated by TCRdb to about 2021). Preparation of the library involved the immunoSEQ multiplex PCR assay. In its TCRdb copy, this immuneACCESS table keeps in-frame sequences only and misses some clones. Where compared with another copy, unresolved V genes explain less than half of these, and the others have no known cause. The sample includes 700,000 to 750,000 clones, with approximately 85% observed a single time. Of the sample, roughly 0.01% is held by the ten largest clones. These data were also filed under a second study, of human thymus T cells.

The sample was thymocytes. The source is a girl less than two years old with a congenital heart defect. Donor details come from another sample of the same person, matched by shared clones.

In this sample, this clone turned up a few times. CDR3 amino acids: CASSLRTGKYNEQFF. The CDR3 region has the DNA TGTGCCAGTAGTCTCCGGACAGGGAAATACAATGAGCAGTTCTTC. The genes are TRBV19 and TRBJ2-1; 8 bases line up with TRBD1. In germline, CDR1 is LNHDA, CDR2 SQIVND (reference sequence). This CDR3 region has 15 residues. J was trimmed by 4 bases and V by 5 bases; bases with no gene match: 7. Full variable domain (rest looked up from reference TRBV19 and TRBJ2-1): DGGITQSPKYLFRKEGQNVTLSCEQNLNHDAMYWYRQDPGQGLRLIYYSQIVNDFQKGDIAEGYSVSREKKESFPLTVTSAQKNPTAFYLCASSLRTGKYNEQFFGPGTRLTVL.

The V call is TRBV5-6, the J call TRBJ1-2; tentative D call: TRBD1 (5 bases). Trimming removed 1 base at V and 3 bases at J, with 13 bases between. This CDR3 contains 15 residues. Germline CDR1 and CDR2: SGHDT and YYEEEE. The CDR3 loop is CASSLKQGSYYGYTF. CDR3 in DNA: TGTGCCAGCAGCTTGAAGCAGGGATCCTACTATGGCTACACCTTC.

The V call is TRBV7-2, the J call TRBJ2-1, with D possibly matching TRBD1 (5 bases). The CDR3 loop spans 17 amino acids. Germline lookup yields CDR1 SGHTA and CDR2 FQGNSA. V lost 0 bases and J 9 bases, leaving 21 bases between the germline ends. In DNA form, the CDR3 reads TGTGCCAGCAGCTTAGCGTGGCAGGGAATCCCCCCCGGTGAGCAGTTCTTC. It is translated as CASSLAWQGIPPGEQFF.

The chain employs TRBV9 and TRBJ1-3, with 7 nucleotides matching TRBD1. J was trimmed by 2 bases and V by 0 bases; bases with no gene match: 2. Germline V gene sequence: CDR1 SGDLS, CDR2 YYNGEE. The CDR3 spans 15 residues. The CDR3 protein is CASSVDRGPGNTIYF. The CDR3 DNA reads TGTGCCAGCAGCGTAGACAGGGGCCCTGGAAACACCATATATTTT.

The chain combines TRBV5-6 with TRBJ1-6; TRBD1 matches 8 bases. Germline V CDR1 and CDR2: SGHDT, YYEEEE. With 1 base clipped from V and 8 bases from J, the junction kept 11 bases outside the gene matches. This CDR3 region has 17 residues. The CDR3 DNA is TGTGCCAGCAGCTTGACCGGGACAGGAAAAAGGGATTCACCCCTCCACTTT. Translating gives CASSLTGTGKRDSPLHF.

The gene calls are TRBV4-3 and TRBJ1-1; weak D call: TRBD1 (5 bases). This CDR3 spans 18 amino acids. Trimming stripped 2 bases from V and 0 bases from J, with 19 bases between. CDR1 LGHNA and CDR2 YSLEER come from the germline V gene. CDR3 DNA: TGCGCCAGCAGCCAACAAATTCCGGGGGGGGATATGAACACTGAAGCTTTCTTT. Translating gives CASSQQIPGGDMNTEAFF.

This clone was counted once. V is TRBV7-8 and J is TRBJ1-4; maybe TRBD1 (6 bases). In germline, CDR1 is SGHVS, CDR2 FQNEAQ. Trimming stripped 4 bases from V and 8 bases from J, with 23 bases between. The CDR3 is 17 amino acids. The DNA of the CDR3 is TGTGCCAGCAGCTCCGGCGAGCCTCAGGGGAAGAACGAAAAACTGTTTTTT. It translates to CASSSGEPQGKNEKLFF.

The chain has TRBV2 and TRBJ1-2, with D possibly being TRBD1 (5 bases). CDR1 SNHLY and CDR2 FYNNEI come from the germline V gene. Deletions cut 8 bases from V and 4 bases from J, with 17 bases between. The CDR3 spans 14 residues. CDR3 loop: CASHYDKGIYGYTF. CDR3 sequence (DNA): TGTGCCAGCCACTATGACAAGGGGATCTATGGCTACACCTTC.

The chain employs TRBV5-4 and TRBJ1-1; 11 positions match TRBD1. This CDR3 comprises 16 residues. The V and J ends lost 4 bases and 8 bases, in that order; junction bases with no gene match: 13. The V gene's germline CDR1 is SGHNT and CDR2 YYREEE (reference sequence). The chain's CDR3 is CASSPNGQGAGREAFF. CDR3 bases: TGTGCCAGCAGCCCCAACGGACAGGGGGCGGGTAGGGAAGCTTTCTTT.

This chain connects TRBV28 to TRBJ2-3; 8 positions agree with TRBD2. V lost 5 bases, J lost 5 bases, and 9 bases stayed unmatched. Germline CDR1 MDHEN, CDR2 SYDVKM. CDR3 length: 15 amino acids. CDR3 in amino acids: CASSPGGAERDTQYF. CDR3 DNA: TGTGCCAGCAGTCCCGGGGGGGCCGAAAGAGATACGCAGTATTTT.